Reported below is one T cell receptor (beta chain). Its antigen remains unknown. Other DNA sequences from this sample encode an identical CDR3 as well. This sample was taken from a study of beta chain features in type 1 diabetes. Study-level findings and limits: Among all four CD4+ subsets, Type 1 diabetes patients had TCRB CDR3s that were moderately but significantly shorter.

The sequenced template was cDNA made from the entire isolated RNA. Clones were read by immunoSEQ multiplex PCR, and TCRdb kept only the in-frame ones, dropping some. The sample gives nearly 700,000 clones, around an eighth of which show up once; about 0.02% is in the top ten. The V gene lost 0 bases and the J gene lost 2 bases, with 8 bases spanning the gap. Germline-derived CDR1 and CDR2 are SGHRS and YFSETQ. The CDR3 length is 14 residues. Material: naive CD4+ T cells from blood. The TCR was taken from a man between 18 and 29 years old with type 1 diabetes. This chain joins TRBV5-1 and TRBJ1-2; perhaps TRBD1 as D (6 bases). The CDR3 DNA reads as TGCGCCAGCAGCTTGGGACAGGTCAACTATGGCTACACCTTC. Amino acids: CASSLGQVNYGYTF.